Each of the 2 T cell receptor beta chains below was sequenced from the same sample in a study of human T cells and chemical hapten exposure. TCRdb ran MiXCR on the RACE reads and lists one entry per CDR3 protein. The table has tens of thousands of distinct CDR3 sequences, 9.9% seen once. Time point indicated: pre-sensitization, week 0. This sample's treatment: therapeutic diphenylcyclopropenone sensitization with weekly scalp DPC. Here the sequenced sample was whole blood, taken in connection with sensitization to the hapten diphenylcyclopropenone (DPC). Every receptor here comes from a man between 35 and 55 years old with alopecia areata. Some clones in this sample may be carry-over from other donors' samples.

The chain joins TRBV3-1 to TRBJ2-1, with 7 nucleotides matching TRBD1. Germline V gives CDR1 LGHDT, CDR2 YNNKEL (reference sequence). V gave up 3 bases and J gave up 6 bases; unmatched junction bases: 8. The CDR3 length is 15 residues. Here the CDR3 reads CASSQPRQGFNEQFF. The CDR3 DNA reads TGTGCCAGCAGCCAGCCGAGACAGGGCTTCAATGAGCAGTTCTTC.

The rearrangement joins TRBV5-1 to TRBJ2-2; perhaps TRBD2 as D (6 bases). CDR3 length equals 14 residues. CDR1 and CDR2 from the germline V gene are SGHRS and YFSETQ. V gave up 0 bases and J gave up 4 bases, with 7 bases separating them. CDR3 protein: CASSLEGGTGELFF. In DNA, the CDR3 is TGCGCCAGCAGCTTGGAGGGAGGCACCGGGGAGCTGTTTTTT. Full variable domain (missing parts from reference TRBV5-1 and TRBJ2-2): KAGVTQTPRYLIKTRGQQVTLSCSPISGHRSVSWYQQTPGQGLQFLFEYFSETQRNKGNFPGRFSGRQFSNSRSEMNVSTLELGDSALYLCASSLEGGTGELFFGEGSRLTVL.